This T cell receptor (beta chain) was retrieved from a study of Graves' ophthalmopathy and Graves' hyperthyroidism. Study-wide results and caveats: With 70.59% sensitivity and roughly 72% specificity, the model predicted ophthalmopathy progression.

Under 3 months in duration, the ophthalmopathy in affected donors had moderate-to-severe activity, CAS ≥3 and NOSPECS ≥4. Isolation of PBMCs was performed using 10 ml of fresh peripheral blood. Germline CDR1 and CDR2: MGHDK and SYGVNS. The CDR3 is made up of 14 amino acids. V gave up 0 bases and J gave up 5 bases, with 10 bases separating them. Amplification of the TCR beta CDR3 regions used RNA transcripts (as template). After a first-round RT-PCR with HTBI primers, a second-round multiplex PCR was run. TCRdb passed the multiplex PCR reads through MiXCR, listing each CDR3 protein once. The sample comprises hundreds of thousands of distinct CDR3 sequences, about 41% of which are singletons, and over 2.5% rests with the top ten. Remarks on this clonotype: Its antigen remains unknown.

V is TRBV25-1 and J is TRBJ1-1; no clear D gene. The source is an adult man with Graves' ophthalmopathy. The specimen sequenced was peripheral blood. The CDR3 protein is CASSEYQEGTEAFF. CDR3 nucleotide sequence: TGTGCCAGCAGTGAATATCAGGAGGGAACTGAAGCTTTCTTT.